The clone carrying this T cell receptor (beta chain) appeared many times. Its antigen is not identified. This specimen comes from a study of breast tumors, draining lymph nodes, adjacent tissues. General study results and limits: Compared with lymph nodes, tumors were less diverse; compared with nontumor tissue, more. Tumor and nontumor repertoires were significantly more similar in luminal-like than in basal-like breast cancer. Data only fit, rather than demonstrated, lymph node origin of most tumor T cells.

Axillary draining lymph nodes of breast cancer patients supplied the node samples. There are 14 residues in the CDR3. Trimming removed 7 bases at V and 4 bases at J, with 13 bases between. Germline CDR1 MNHNS, CDR2 SASEGT. TCRdb passed the multiplex PCR reads through MiXCR, listing each CDR3 protein once. The table lists some 120,000 distinct CDR3 sequences, about 20% of them singletons. The sample comprised axillary lymph node tissue. The sequence derives from a female donor with breast cancer. Some clones in this sample may be carry-over from other donors' samples. The J gene is TRBJ2-2, the V gene TRBV6-1; D is uncertain. The chain's CDR3 is CASIGLTFTGELFF. The CDR3 nucleotides are TGTGCCAGCATAGGGCTAACTTTCACCGGGGAGCTGTTTTTT.